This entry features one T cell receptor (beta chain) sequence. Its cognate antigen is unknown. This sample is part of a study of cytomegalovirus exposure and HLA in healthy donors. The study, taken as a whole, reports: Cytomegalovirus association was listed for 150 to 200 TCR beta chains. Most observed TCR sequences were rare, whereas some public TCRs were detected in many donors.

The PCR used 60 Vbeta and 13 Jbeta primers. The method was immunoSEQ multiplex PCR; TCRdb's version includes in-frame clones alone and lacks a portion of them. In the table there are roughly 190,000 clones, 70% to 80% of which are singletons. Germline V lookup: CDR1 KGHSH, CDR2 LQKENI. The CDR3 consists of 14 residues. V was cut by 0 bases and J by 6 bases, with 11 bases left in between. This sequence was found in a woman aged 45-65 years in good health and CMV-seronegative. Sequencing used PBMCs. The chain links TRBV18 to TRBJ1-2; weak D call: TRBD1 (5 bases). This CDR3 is CASSPPQGDDGYTF. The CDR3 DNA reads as TGTGCCAGCTCACCACCCCAGGGTGATGATGGCTACACCTTC.